The clone carrying this TCR beta chain was recorded only once. Its matching antigen is unknown. Noted treatment: oral pan-JAK inhibitor, 5-10 mg twice daily. Separation by sorting yielded CD4+ and CD8+ T cells from PBMCs. The data stem from a study of CD8+ T cells in alopecia areata. Following extraction, RNA underwent reverse transcription to cDNA, which served as the sequencing template. The repertoire was sequenced with immunoSEQ multiplex PCR; TCRdb's copy has only in-frame clones and lacks some. Of around 200,000 clones in the sample, about 60% are singletons; the top ten hold around 13%. Study-level results: One nonresponder leaves baseline CD8+ expansion's link to response uncertain. Scalp and blood samples kept many expanded lesional clones throughout tofacitinib.

The receptor's source is a human donor with alopecia areata. The sample was CD8+ T cells sorted from blood, taken at week 24, from a patient treated with tofacitinib.

The CDR3 DNA is TGTGCCCAGAGGGCGGACGGTGGTTCACCCCTCCACTTT. Translating gives CAQRADGGSPLHF. The chain carries TRBV7-9 and TRBJ1-6; D is uncertain. The CDR3 sequence is 13 residues long. Trimming left V 11 bases short and J 9 bases short, with 17 bases between. Germline V gene lookup returns CDR1 SEHNR and CDR2 FQNEAQ (reference sequence).